This TCR beta chain came from a study of blood T cell repertoires in COVID-19. Produced via immunoSEQ multiplex PCR; TCRdb's table is partial and in-frame only. The sample has approximately 200,000 clones; roughly 87% are singletons. V gave up 7 bases and J gave up 6 bases, with 15 bases separating them. Germline values: CDR1 SNHLY, CDR2 FYNNEI. The CDR3 is 13 amino acids. The sequenced sample was PBMCs or T cells enriched from blood (not recorded which). The rearrangement uses TRBV2 and TRBJ1-1; no clear D. This clonotype was sampled from a woman in her twenties or thirties who had recovered from COVID-19. CDR3 residues: CASTIGELAEAFF. CDR3 nucleotides: TGTGCCAGCACTATCGGGGAGTTGGCTGAAGCTTTCTTT. Full variable domain (missing parts from reference TRBV2 and TRBJ1-1): EPEVTQTPSHQVTQMGQEVILRCVPISNHLYFYWYRQILGQKVEFLVSFYNNEISEKSEIFDDQFSVERPDGSNFTLKIRSTKLEDSAMYFCASTIGELAEAFFGQGTRLTVV.